This T cell receptor (beta chain) was recorded in a study of vaccination and CD4 T cells after COVID-19. The overall study: The convalescents were made up of six males and four females, two of whom were Hispanic. Cells were stimulated with overlapping spike peptide pools from SARS-CoV-2, HCoV-NL63, HCoV-OC43 and HCoV-229E.

CDR1 SGHNT and CDR2 YYREEE come from the germline V gene (reference sequence). Trimming stripped 4 bases from V and 6 bases from J, with 14 bases between. The CDR3 has 15 residues. About this clonotype: The antigen is unknown.

Treatment denoted: approximately 9-day PBMC culture with coronavirus spike peptide pools or control peptides (ViraFEST assay). An Oncomine TCR Beta short-read assay was used to sequence the DNA from cultured CD4+ T cells. Using its own MiXCR run on the PCR reads, TCRdb lists one record per CDR3 protein. Here the sample spans nearly 25,000 distinct CDR3 sequences, roughly 64% being singletons. The rearrangement uses TRBV5-4 and TRBJ1-6, with D unresolved. The origin of this receptor is a human donor who had recovered from COVID-19. The sample was CD4+ T cells from blood, cultured in vitro. CDR3 nucleotide sequence: TGTGCCAGCAGCGGATCGTGGGCAGCTAATTCACCCCTCCACTTT. The encoded protein is CASSGSWAANSPLHF.